This TCR beta chain is from a study of T cells expressing NK-cell markers. Study at large: TCR beta repertoires came from sorted CD3+CD56+NKG2C+, CD3+CD56+NKG2C- and CD3+CD56-NKG2C+ T cells. Study-level findings and limits: Among CD8+ T cells from six donors, dominant NKG2C+ clonotypes accounted for roughly 1.0-7.0%. Expanded clones of NKG2C+ T cells had an unclear HCMV specificity.

In generating TCR beta cDNA, 5'RACE template switching with UMIs was used. TCRdb re-called the 5' RACE reads and shows each CDR3 protein once, DNA omitted. The specimen's table records some 280,000 distinct CDR3 sequences. On this clonotype: Antigen specificity is unknown.

This TCR derives from a man younger than 35 in good health. Sequenced material: blood T cells: a sorted CD56 or NKG2C T cell subset, CD4+ or CD8+ T cells, or bulk PBMC T cells (not recorded which).

This CDR3 reads CASSSPIAGGTKDTQYF. The genes are TRBV9 and TRBJ2-3; the D call of TRBD2 rests on TCRdb alone, since no DNA is present to check it. The CDR3 covers 17 residues. The germline gives CDR1 SGDLS, CDR2 YYNGEE.